The rows below give T cell receptor beta chains drawn from one sample of a study of yellow fever vaccine responses in identical twins. TCRdb ran MiXCR on the RT-PCR reads and lists one entry per CDR3 protein. There are about 19,000 distinct CDR3 sequences in the sample; less than 75% occur only once, and roughly 2% lies in the top ten. The sample was T cells from blood (PBMCs), unsorted or a sorted subset (not recorded which), taken before or after yellow fever vaccination (not recorded which). The receptors derive from a woman between 18 and 29 years old who received the yellow fever vaccine. Each CDR3 is given with its conserved first and last residue. The D gene is left open where the match is weak. Size values are once, few and many counts, or a class for expanded clones, and some rows have none.

len	abundance	v_gene	j_gene	d_gene	CDR3aa	CDR3nt
13	NA	TRBV13	TRBJ2-1	TRBD2	CASSRGLAKGLFF	TGTGCCAGCAGCCGGGGACTAGCAAAAGGGCTGTTCTTC
13	NA	TRBV2	TRBJ1-4	NA	CASRATTNEKLFF	TGTGCCAGCAGGGCAACAACTAATGAAAAACTGTTTTTT
12	medium-sized	TRBV7-9	TRBJ2-1	NA	CSGGASYNEQFF	TGTTCAGGAGGGGCCTCCTACAATGAGCAGTTCTTC
14	NA	TRBV4-1	TRBJ2-7	TRBD1	CASSQAGQGWEQYF	TGCGCCAGCAGCCAAGCTGGACAGGGGTGGGAGCAGTACTTC
15	few	TRBV3-1	TRBJ2-2	NA	CASSPAEASTGELFF	TGTGCCAGCAGCCCGGCAGAGGCCTCCACAGGGGAGCTGTTTTTT
14	NA	TRBV20-1	TRBJ1-5	TRBD1	CSARPQGGNQPQHF	TGCAGTGCTCGCCCACAGGGGGGCAATCAGCCCCAGCATTTT
15	NA	TRBV11-2	TRBJ1-3	NA	CASSLGGISGNTIYF	TGTGCCAGCAGCTTGGGGGGAATCTCTGGAAACACCATATATTTT
12	NA	TRBV4-2	TRBJ2-1	NA	CASSQEGALQFF	TGTGCCAGCAGCCAAGAGGGAGCGCTGCAGTTCTTC
14	NA	TRBV18	TRBJ1-2	NA	CASSSEPGVYGYTF	TGTGCCAGCTCGTCCGAGCCGGGGGTCTATGGCTACACCTTC
15	NA	TRBV15	TRBJ2-2	NA	CATSREGADTGELFF	TGTGCCACCAGCAGAGAAGGGGCGGACACCGGGGAGCTGTTTTTT
13	NA	TRBV20-1	TRBJ2-1	NA	CSASGSIYNEQFF	TGCAGTGCTAGCGGTTCTATCTACAATGAGCAGTTCTTC
12	NA	TRBV28	TRBJ2-3	NA	CASSSRDDTQYF	TGTGCCAGCAGTTCGAGGGACGATACGCAGTATTTT
14	NA	TRBV6-1	TRBJ1-1	NA	CASSRTAAGTEAFF	TGTGCCAGCAGCAGAACAGCCGCCGGGACTGAAGCTTTCTTT
15	NA	TRBV28	TRBJ1-4	TRBD1	CASRTQGASNEKLFF	TGTGCCAGCAGAACACAGGGGGCGTCTAATGAAAAACTGTTTTTT
12	few	TRBV20-1	TRBJ2-3	NA	CSARESTDTQYF	TGCAGTGCTAGAGAGAGCACAGATACGCAGTATTTT
14	NA	TRBV5-5	TRBJ1-1	NA	CASSQQGIVAEAFF	TGTGCCAGCAGCCAACAGGGTATCGTGGCTGAAGCTTTCTTT
15	NA	TRBV3-1	TRBJ2-5	NA	CASSQDLTYQETQYF	TGTGCCAGCAGCCAAGATTTGACGTACCAAGAGACCCAGTACTTC
14	once	TRBV11-2	TRBJ2-3	TRBD2	CASMSGRGTDTQYF	TGTGCCAGCATGAGCGGGAGGGGAACAGATACGCAGTATTTT
14	NA	TRBV12-3/TRBV12-4	TRBJ2-5	TRBD2	CASSPGLTGRTQYF	TGTGCCAGCAGCCCGGGACTAACGGGACGGACCCAGTACTTC
14	NA	TRBV5-6	TRBJ1-2	TRBD1	CASRDRVDDYGYTF	TGTGCCAGCAGGGACAGGGTGGACGACTATGGCTACACCTTC
12	NA	TRBV28	TRBJ1-2	NA	CARSSVDYGYTF	TGTGCCAGAAGTTCTGTGGACTATGGCTACACCTTC
14	NA	TRBV12-3/TRBV12-4	TRBJ2-1	NA	CASSRGLPPYEQFF	TGTGCCAGCAGTCGGGGATTACCCCCCTATGAGCAGTTCTTC
12	NA	TRBV20-1	TRBJ1-1	NA	CSADTRNTEAFF	TGCAGTGCTGATACAAGGAACACTGAAGCTTTCTTT
10	NA	TRBV10-3	TRBJ1-2	NA	CAPLHYGYTF	TGTGCCCCCCTTCATTATGGCTACACCTTC
14	NA	TRBV6-9	TRBJ2-2	NA	CASSLGPLGGELFF	TGTGCCAGCAGCTTGGGCCCCCTGGGCGGGGAGCTGTTTTTT
12	NA	TRBV12-3/TRBV12-4	TRBJ2-2	NA	CASSPGTGELFF	TGTGCCAGCAGTCCGGGGACCGGGGAGCTGTTTTTT
16	NA	TRBV11-2	TRBJ2-3	NA	CASSFLAISSTDTQYF	TGTGCCAGCAGCTTCCTAGCGATCTCTAGCACAGATACGCAGTATTTT